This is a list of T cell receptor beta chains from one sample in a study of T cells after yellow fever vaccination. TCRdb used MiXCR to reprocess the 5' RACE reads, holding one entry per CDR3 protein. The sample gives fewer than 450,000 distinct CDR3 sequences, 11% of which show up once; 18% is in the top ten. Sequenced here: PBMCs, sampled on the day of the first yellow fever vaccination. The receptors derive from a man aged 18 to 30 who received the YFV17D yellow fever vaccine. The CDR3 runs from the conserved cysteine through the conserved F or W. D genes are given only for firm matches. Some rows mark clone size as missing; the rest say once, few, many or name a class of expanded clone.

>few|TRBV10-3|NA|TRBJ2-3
CAISELGSRVNEQYF
TGTGCCATCAGTGAGTTGGGTTCACGGGTGAATGAGCAGTATTTT
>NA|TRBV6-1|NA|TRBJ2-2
CARARRTLRRELFF
TGTGCCAGAGCTAGAAGAACGCTGCGAAGAGAGCTGTTTTTT
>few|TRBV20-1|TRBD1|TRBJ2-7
CSARPTGGLAYEQYF
TGCAGTGCTAGACCTACAGGGGGCCTCGCCTACGAGCAGTACTTC
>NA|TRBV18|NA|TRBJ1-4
CASSRGPATNEKLFF
TGTGCCAGCTCAAGGGGCCCGGCAACTAATGAAAAACTGTTTTTT
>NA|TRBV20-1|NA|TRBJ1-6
CSARPAGEIVSPLHF
TGCAGTGCTAGACCGGCAGGGGAAATAGTTTCACCCCTCCACTTT
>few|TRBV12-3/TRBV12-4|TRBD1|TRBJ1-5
CASRTGPGQPQHF
TGTGCCAGCCGGACAGGGCCAGGTCAGCCCCAGCATTTT
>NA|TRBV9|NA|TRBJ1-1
CASSVDRVNTEAFF
TGTGCCAGCAGCGTAGACAGGGTGAACACTGAAGCTTTCTTT
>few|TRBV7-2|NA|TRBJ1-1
CASSSGGAGDTEAFF
TGTGCCAGCAGCTCCGGCGGGGCAGGGGACACTGAAGCTTTCTTT
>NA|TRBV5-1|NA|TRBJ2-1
CASSPRGLAINNEQFF
TGCGCCAGCTCCCCCCGAGGGCTAGCGATCAACAATGAGCAGTTCTTC
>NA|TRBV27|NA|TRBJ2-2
CASSLGPRGRTGELFF
TGTGCCAGCAGTTTAGGGCCTCGGGGCAGGACCGGGGAGCTGTTTTTT
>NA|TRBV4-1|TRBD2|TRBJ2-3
CASSQPGLADTDTQYF
TGCGCCAGCAGCCAACCGGGACTAGCGGACACAGATACGCAGTATTTT
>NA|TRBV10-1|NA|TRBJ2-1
CATSNDRGRNEQFF
TGCGCCACAAGCAACGACCGGGGTCGCAATGAGCAGTTCTTC
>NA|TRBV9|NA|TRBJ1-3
CASSVGISGNTIYF
TGTGCCAGCAGCGTAGGGATCTCTGGAAACACCATATATTTT
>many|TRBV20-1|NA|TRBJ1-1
CSAVSRSANTEAFF
TGCAGTGCCGTTAGCAGGAGCGCGAACACTGAAGCTTTCTTT
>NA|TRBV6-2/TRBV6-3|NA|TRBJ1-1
CASSGQFGEAFF
TGTGCCAGCAGCGGACAGTTCGGTGAAGCTTTCTTT
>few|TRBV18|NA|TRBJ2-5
CASSPRSGPETQYF
TGTGCCAGCTCACCCAGATCGGGGCCAGAGACCCAGTACTTC
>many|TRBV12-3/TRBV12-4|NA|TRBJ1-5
CASARERGQPQHF
TGTGCCAGCGCAAGAGAGCGGGGTCAGCCCCAGCATTTT
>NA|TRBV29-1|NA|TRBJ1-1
CSGVNTEAFF
TGCAGCGGGGTGAACACTGAAGCTTTCTTT
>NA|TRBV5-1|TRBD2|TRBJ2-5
CASSLGGGQQETQYF
TGCGCCAGCAGCTTAGGCGGGGGGCAACAAGAGACCCAGTACTTC
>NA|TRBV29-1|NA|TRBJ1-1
CSVDGPLGEAFF
TGCAGCGTCGATGGCCCACTCGGCGAAGCTTTCTTT
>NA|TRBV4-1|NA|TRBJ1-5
CASSPPFQLGQPQHF
TGCGCCAGCAGCCCCCCGTTCCAGCTGGGCCAGCCCCAGCATTTT
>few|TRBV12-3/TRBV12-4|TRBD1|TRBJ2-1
CASSLRQGYNEQFF
TGTGCCAGCAGTTTAAGACAGGGTTACAATGAGCAGTTCTTC
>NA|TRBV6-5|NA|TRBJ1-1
CASSYLGGTTEAFF
TGTGCCAGCAGTTACTTGGGGGGGACCACTGAAGCTTTCTTT
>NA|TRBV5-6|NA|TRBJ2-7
CASSLFSGGGEQYF
TGTGCCAGCAGCTTGTTTTCCGGGGGTGGGGAGCAGTACTTC
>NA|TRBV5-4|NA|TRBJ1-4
CASSLLGEKLFF
TGTGCCAGCAGCCTCCTGGGGGAAAAACTGTTTTTT
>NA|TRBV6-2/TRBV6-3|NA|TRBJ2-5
CASSTRLAKETQYF
TGTGCCAGCAGTACTAGGCTCGCGAAAGAGACCCAGTACTTC
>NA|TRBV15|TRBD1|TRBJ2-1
CATSRDLADTDRGEQFF
TGTGCCACCAGCAGAGATTTGGCGGACACCGACAGGGGTGAGCAGTTCTTC
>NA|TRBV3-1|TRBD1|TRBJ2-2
CASSRRQGDTGELFF
TGTGCCAGCAGCCGACGACAGGGCGACACCGGGGAGCTGTTTTTT
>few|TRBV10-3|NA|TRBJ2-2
CAISEMVSGELFF
TGTGCCATCAGTGAGATGGTTAGCGGGGAGCTGTTTTTT
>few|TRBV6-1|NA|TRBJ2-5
CASGPGAGLEQETQYF
TGTGCCAGCGGCCCAGGGGCAGGGCTGGAGCAAGAGACCCAGTACTTC
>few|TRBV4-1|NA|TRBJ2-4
CASSQVTDGAKNIQYF
TGCGCCAGCAGCCAAGTAACAGACGGAGCCAAAAACATTCAGTACTTC
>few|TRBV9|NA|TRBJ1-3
CASSVREVPGNTIYF
TGTGCCAGCAGCGTAAGGGAAGTTCCTGGAAACACCATATATTTT
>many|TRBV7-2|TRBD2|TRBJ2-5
CASSLQRGTGETQYF
TGTGCCAGCAGCCTTCAGCGGGGAACTGGGGAGACCCAGTACTTC
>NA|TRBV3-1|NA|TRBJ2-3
CASSQARKTDTQYF
TGTGCCAGCAGCCAGGCCAGGAAAACAGATACGCAGTATTTT
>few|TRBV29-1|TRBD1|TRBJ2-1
CSVDRQGAQEGEQFF
TGCAGCGTTGACCGTCAGGGGGCGCAGGAAGGTGAGCAGTTCTTC
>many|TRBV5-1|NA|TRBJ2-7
CASSFGTRVGEQYF
TGCGCCAGCAGCTTCGGGACACGGGTAGGGGAGCAGTACTTC
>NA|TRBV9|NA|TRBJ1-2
CASSVAGGGSGGYTF
TGTGCCAGCAGCGTCGCTGGAGGAGGGTCAGGTGGCTACACCTTC
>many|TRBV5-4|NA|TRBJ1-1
CASSSSGRNTEAFF
TGTGCCAGCAGCTCCTCAGGGAGAAACACTGAAGCTTTCTTT
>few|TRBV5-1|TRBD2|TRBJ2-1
CASSIAGGTYNEQFF
TGCGCCAGCAGCATAGCGGGGGGAACTTACAATGAGCAGTTCTTC
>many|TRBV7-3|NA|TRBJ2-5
CASSQYFGETQYF
TGTGCCAGCAGCCAATACTTTGGGGAGACCCAGTACTTC
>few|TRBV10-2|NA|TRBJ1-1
CASSEWFQMNTEAFF
TGCGCCAGCAGTGAGTGGTTCCAGATGAACACTGAAGCTTTCTTT
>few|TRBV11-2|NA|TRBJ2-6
CASSLEFLGPGANVLTF
TGTGCCAGCAGCTTAGAATTTCTAGGTCCTGGGGCCAACGTCCTGACTTTC
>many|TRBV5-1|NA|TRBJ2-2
CASSFSGGPNTGELFF
TGCGCCAGCAGCTTCTCCGGGGGCCCGAACACCGGGGAGCTGTTTTTT
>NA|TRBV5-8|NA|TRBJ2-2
CASSPHGTGGELFF
TGTGCCAGCAGCCCCCATGGGACTGGCGGGGAGCTGTTTTTT
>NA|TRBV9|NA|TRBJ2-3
CASSDGGRNTDTQYF
TGTGCCAGCAGCGATGGAGGGCGCAACACAGATACGCAGTATTTT
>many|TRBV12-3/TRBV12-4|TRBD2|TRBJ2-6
CASSFGGAGANVLTF
TGTGCCAGCAGTTTCGGGGGGGCTGGGGCCAACGTCCTGACTTTC
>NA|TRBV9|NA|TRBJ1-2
CASSVADRTRYGYTF
TGTGCCAGCAGCGTAGCAGACAGGACCCGCTATGGCTACACCTTC
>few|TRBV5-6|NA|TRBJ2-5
CASSLGFAGETQYF
TGTGCCAGCAGCTTAGGCTTCGCAGGGGAGACCCAGTACTTC
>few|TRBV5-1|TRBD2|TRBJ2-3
CASSLDERGVTDTQYF
TGCGCCAGCAGCTTGGACGAGCGGGGGGTCACAGATACGCAGTATTTT
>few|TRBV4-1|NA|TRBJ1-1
CASSPGAGGAYEAFF
TGCGCCAGCAGCCCGGGGGCGGGAGGGGCCTATGAAGCTTTCTTT
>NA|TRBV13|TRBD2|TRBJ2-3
CASSSPGTSFPDTQYF
TGTGCCAGCAGCTCTCCCGGGACTAGCTTTCCAGATACGCAGTATTTT
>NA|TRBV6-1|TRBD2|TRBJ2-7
CASTPPGGYEQYF
TGTGCCAGCACGCCTCCGGGGGGGTACGAGCAGTACTTC